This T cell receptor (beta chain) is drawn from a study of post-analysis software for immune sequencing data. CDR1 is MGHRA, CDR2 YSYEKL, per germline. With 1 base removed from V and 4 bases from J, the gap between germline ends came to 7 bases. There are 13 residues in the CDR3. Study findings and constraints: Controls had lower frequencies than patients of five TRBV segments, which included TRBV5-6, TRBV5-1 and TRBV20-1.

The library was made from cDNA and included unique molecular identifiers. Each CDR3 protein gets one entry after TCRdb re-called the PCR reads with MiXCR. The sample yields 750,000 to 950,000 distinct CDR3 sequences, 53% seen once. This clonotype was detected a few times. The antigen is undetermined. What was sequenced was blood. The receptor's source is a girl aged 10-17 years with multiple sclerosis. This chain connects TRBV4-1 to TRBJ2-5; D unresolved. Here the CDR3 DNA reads TGCGCCAGCAGCCAAGGGCTGGCAGAGACCCAGTACTTC. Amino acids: CASSQGLAETQYF.